This TCR beta chain was observed in a study of lymphopenia after photon versus proton radiotherapy. Germline V CDR1 and CDR2: SGHRS, YFSETQ. Trimming shortened V by 2 bases and J by 6 bases, and 11 bases separated the two germline ends. The CDR3 length is 13 residues. TCRdb keeps only in-frame clones here, not all; method: immunoSEQ multiplex PCR. The sample includes some 170,000 clones, roughly nine tenths seen only once; the top ten take approximately 4.8%. The TCR comes from a man aged 45-60 years with gastric cancer. This specimen consisted of peripheral blood, obtained from a patient treated with photon-based radiotherapy. The V and J genes are TRBV5-1 and TRBJ1-2; tentatively, D is TRBD1 (5 bases). The CDR3 nucleotides are TGCGCCAGCAGCTTCGGGACTAATAATGGCTACACCTTC. This codes for CASSFGTNNGYTF. Full variable domain (missing parts from reference TRBV5-1 and TRBJ1-2): KAGVTQTPRYLIKTRGQQVTLSCSPISGHRSVSWYQQTPGQGLQFLFEYFSETQRNKGNFPGRFSGRQFSNSRSEMNVSTLELGDSALYLCASSFGTNNGYTFGSGTRLTVV.